Sequencing of this TCR beta chain was carried out in a study of blood T cell repertoires in COVID-19 (dated by TCRdb to between 2020 and 2021). Looking at the study overall: Samples from collaborators originated in the United States, Italy and Spain and spanned both the acute and convalescent phases of COVID-19. A de-identified subject ID, COVID-19 status, age in years and sex were almost always included in the sample metadata. The material from the prospective study consisted of cDNA or gDNA derived from T cells, B-cell-depleted T cells, or PBMCs. The repertoires were released in a freely available public database meant as a resource for research on the immune response to SARS-CoV-2. Samples came from the ongoing ImmuneRACE study (first 160 participants) plus 1,254 subjects from 6 global collaborators. Where available, HLA class I and class II types were obtained from metadata supplied by the sample provider rather than from assay-based typing. Deeply sampled blood TCRbeta repertoires from subjects exposed to, actively infected with, or recovered from COVID-19 were included in the dataset. What the study reported, not specific to this receptor: The amount of clinical and demographic metadata varied by source and participant and was provided uncurated.

TCRbeta CDR3 regions were amplified from genomic DNA by means of the immunoSEQ Assay, a bias-controlled multiplex PCR. On the authors' methods: The number of nucleated cells in each sample was estimated by amplification of reference gene primers within the assay. Sequence reads were collapsed and filtered to measure the absolute abundance of every unique TCRbeta CDR3 rearrangement. For each sample, productive Simpson clonality was calculated as the square root of Simpson's diversity index across productive rearrangements. TCRdb holds this immuneACCESS table with in-frame rearrangements only. Some clones are missing; in checked studies, unresolved V genes explain under half, and the rest has no known cause. D and trimming come from the DNA, and the V and J calls and clone size come from that table. Within this sample are tens of thousands of clones, with roughly four fifths of them counted one time only. The ten largest clones capture over 25% of the sample.

From V the trimming removes 4 bases and from J it removes 5 bases, while the gene matches leave 5 bases of the junction unaccounted for. The CDR3 goes from the cysteine to the phenylalanine over 14 residues. Just CDR3 DNA is preserved here, 42 bases in frame from base 1. CDR1 and CDR2 (MNHEY, SVGAGI) derive from the germline V gene. This clone was detected only a few times. It lacks a known antigen. Base qualities are missing; no much larger clone stands one base away. Collaborating institutions collected whole blood in K2EDTA tubes following their own protocols. For TCRbeta analysis, collaborators shipped samples as frozen whole blood, isolated PBMCs, or DNA extracted from either of those sample types.

The sample was peripheral blood. The sequence came from a human donor in a cohort sampled during active COVID-19. The chain employs TRBV6-5 and TRBJ1-1, with 9 central nucleotides matching TRBD1. The CDR3 protein is CASSSTGGGTEAFF. The nucleotide sequence reads as follows: TGTGCCAGCAGTTCGACAGGGGGGGGAACTGAAGCTTTCTTT.